The rows below give T cell receptor beta chains drawn from one sample of a study of blood T cell repertoires in COVID-19. The method was immunoSEQ multiplex PCR; TCRdb's version includes in-frame clones alone and lacks a portion of them. The table records around 270,000 clones, about 88% of them present only once. Sequencing used peripheral blood. The receptor set was obtained from a woman aged 55-75 years with COVID-19, enrolled during active disease. Both conserved end residues are part of each CDR3. The D gene is left open where the match is weak. Clone sizes are given selectively: once, few, many, or a class where the clone is expanded.

V gene	J gene	clone size	D gene	CDR3 DNA	CDR3 protein
TRBV28	TRBJ2-7	once	-	TGTGCCAGCAGTTTTACAGGGTCCACCTACGAGCAGTACTTC	CASSFTGSTYEQYF
TRBV5-4	TRBJ2-7	-	-	TGTGCCAGCTCTTTGGGGCAGGGGATCTACGAGCAGTACTTC	CASSLGQGIYEQYF
TRBV7-2	TRBJ2-1	-	-	TGTGCCAGCAGCTTAGGGGACTCAAGCTCCTACAATGAGCAGTTCTTC	CASSLGDSSSYNEQFF
TRBV4-1	TRBJ2-1	few	TRBD2	TGCGCCAGCAGCCAGAGCGGGAGCCGGGACAATGAGCAGTTCTTC	CASSQSGSRDNEQFF
TRBV4-3	TRBJ2-1	-	-	TGCGCCAGCAGCCACCTCCTTAGCGATGAGCAGTTCTTC	CASSHLLSDEQFF
TRBV28	TRBJ2-7	-	TRBD1	TGTGCCAGCAGTTCTCCCGGGACAGGGTCCTACGAGCAGTACTTC	CASSSPGTGSYEQYF
TRBV7-3	TRBJ1-1	-	-	TGTGCCAGCAGCCCCATGGGGAGCAACACTGAAGCTTTCTTT	CASSPMGSNTEAFF
TRBV18	TRBJ2-2	-	TRBD2	TGTGCCAGCTCACCGATAGCGGGGAGCACCGGGGAGCTGTTTTTT	CASSPIAGSTGELFF
TRBV10-2	TRBJ2-7	few	TRBD2	TGCGCCAGCAGACTAGCGGGAGTGCAGTACTTC	CASRLAGVQYF
TRBV10-3	TRBJ1-1	-	-	TGTGCCTCCCAAGCGGGGGGTTGGACCCCTGAAGCTTTCTTT	CASQAGGWTPEAFF
TRBV29-1	TRBJ2-1	-	-	TGCAGCGTTAGGTACAGCTACAATGAGCAGTTCTTC	CSVRYSYNEQFF
TRBV4-3	TRBJ2-1	-	-	TGCGCCAGCAGCCAAGATCAGGGGGGCGGGGCCTCTTACAATGAGCAGTTCTTC	CASSQDQGGGASYNEQFF
TRBV4-2	TRBJ2-7	-	TRBD2	TGTGCCAGCAGCCAGGGACTAGTCCCCTACGAGCAGTACTTC	CASSQGLVPYEQYF
TRBV12-3/TRBV12-4	TRBJ1-3	-	-	TGTGCCAGCAGGCCCTACTCTGGAAACACCATATATTTT	CASRPYSGNTIYF
TRBV19	TRBJ1-5	-	TRBD1	TGTGCCAGTAGTTCCGGGACAGGGGGTCGGAATCAGCCCCAGCATTTT	CASSSGTGGRNQPQHF
TRBV18	TRBJ1-3	-	-	TGTGCCAGCTCACCACAGGAGGGGCTGGGAAACACCATATATTTT	CASSPQEGLGNTIYF
TRBV7-2	TRBJ2-2	-	TRBD2	TGTGCCAGCATGCGGGAGTATAACGGGGAGCTGTTTTTT	CASMREYNGELFF
TRBV4-3	TRBJ2-2	-	-	TGCGCCAGCAGCCAAGATCACGGCGGGGAGCTGTTTTTT	CASSQDHGGELFF
TRBV7-6	TRBJ2-2	-	TRBD2	TGTGCCAGCAGCCGCCCCCCCGGCGGGAGGATTCCCGGGGAGCTGTTTTTT	CASSRPPGGRIPGELFF
TRBV27	TRBJ2-3	-	-	TGTGCCAGCAGTTCTCTAGCTAGCACAGATACGCAGTATTTT	CASSSLASTDTQYF
TRBV7-8	TRBJ2-7	-	TRBD1	TGTGCCAGCAGCTTAGCGAGAGACAGGGCCGAGCAGTACTTC	CASSLARDRAEQYF
TRBV25-1	TRBJ1-3	few	-	TGTGCCAGCAGTGGTGGGGTGCTTTGGGGAGACACCATATATTTT	CASSGGVLWGDTIYF
TRBV27	TRBJ1-2	-	-	TGTGCCAGCAGTCCCCGCGGGGGGCCTTTTAACTATGGCTACACCTTC	CASSPRGGPFNYGYTF
TRBV5-1	TRBJ2-2	few	TRBD1	TGCGCCAGCAGCTTGAGACAGGGGGGACACGTCGGGGAGCTGTTTTTT	CASSLRQGGHVGELFF
TRBV27	TRBJ2-7	-	-	TGTGCCAGCAGAGATGACAGCAAAGGGTCCTACGAGCAGTACTTC	CASRDDSKGSYEQYF
TRBV15	TRBJ1-2	few	-	TGTGCCACCAGCAGAGGACCCCGGAGGTATGGCTACACCTTC	CATSRGPRRYGYTF
TRBV20-1	TRBJ2-5	-	-	TGCAGTGTTGACGGGCAAGAGACCCAGTACTTC	CSVDGQETQYF
TRBV6-2/TRBV6-3	TRBJ2-2	few	-	TGTGCCAGCAGCCCCGACACCGGGGAGCTGTTTTTT	CASSPDTGELFF
TRBV6-2/TRBV6-3	TRBJ1-5	-	TRBD1	TGTGCCAGCAGTTCCCGGACAGGTATCGGCAATCAGCCCCAGCATTTT	CASSSRTGIGNQPQHF
TRBV28	TRBJ1-2	-	TRBD1	TGTGCCAGCAGCCCCCTGACAGGGGAGGTTGGTGGCTACACCTTC	CASSPLTGEVGGYTF
TRBV5-8	TRBJ1-2	-	-	TGTGCCAGCAGCCTGACAGGTTGGCACGGCTACACCTTC	CASSLTGWHGYTF
TRBV3-1/TRBV3-2	TRBJ1-2	few	-	TGTGCCAGCAGCCCCAGAGGTGCCGTGAATGACTACACCTTC	CASSPRGAVNDYTF
TRBV6-2/TRBV6-3	TRBJ2-1	-	TRBD2	TGTGCCAGCAGTTACTCGACTAGCGGGACAAATGAGCAGTTCTTC	CASSYSTSGTNEQFF
TRBV14	TRBJ2-5	-	-	TGTGCCAGCAGCCAAGATTACGCCAGGAGGTACCAAGAGACCCAGTACTTC	CASSQDYARRYQETQYF
TRBV7-8	TRBJ1-6	-	-	TGTGCCAGCACCCTATTTGTCAGGGATTCACCCCTCCACTTT	CASTLFVRDSPLHF
TRBV5-5	TRBJ2-7	-	TRBD1	TGTGCCAGCAGCTTGGCGGGGACAGGGGGCGTCTACGAGCAGTACTTC	CASSLAGTGGVYEQYF
TRBV5-1	TRBJ1-5	few	-	TGCGCCAGCAGCTCAGGGGAAGGGGCGCCCCAGCATTTT	CASSSGEGAPQHF
TRBV28	TRBJ1-3	-	TRBD1	TGTGCCAGCAGAAAGGGGGCGCAGGGAAACACCATATATTTT	CASRKGAQGNTIYF
TRBV30	TRBJ2-2	-	-	TGTGCCTGGAGTTCATGGAGGTCCTCCACGAACACCGGGGAGCTGTTTTTT	CAWSSWRSSTNTGELFF
TRBV28	TRBJ2-2	-	TRBD2	TGTGCCAGCAGTTTGCCACTAGCGGGAGCGGACGGGGAGCTGTTTTTT	CASSLPLAGADGELFF
TRBV19	TRBJ1-4	-	-	TGTGCCAGTAGTATGTTGACAGTTAATGAAAAACTGTTTTTT	CASSMLTVNEKLFF
TRBV6-2/TRBV6-3	TRBJ1-5	-	TRBD1	TGTGCCAGCAGCCCGACAGGGAGGAATCAGCCCCAGCATTTT	CASSPTGRNQPQHF
TRBV5-1	TRBJ1-4	-	TRBD1	TGCGCCAGCAGCTTGCGACAGGGTAATGAAAAACTGTTTTTT	CASSLRQGNEKLFF
TRBV24-1	TRBJ2-1	-	TRBD2	TGTGCCACCAGTGATGACCTAGCGGCGACGTACAATGAGCAGTTCTTC	CATSDDLAATYNEQFF
TRBV6-2/TRBV6-3	TRBJ2-5	-	TRBD2	TGTGCCAGCAGTTACTTCCGGGGGGTAGCGGGAGCCCCAGAGACCCAGTACTTC	CASSYFRGVAGAPETQYF
TRBV28	TRBJ2-5	-	TRBD1	TGTGCCAGCAGTCCACTAGGGACAGGATTGTTTCGGACCCAGTACTTC	CASSPLGTGLFRTQYF
TRBV6-2/TRBV6-3	TRBJ1-5	-	-	TGTGCCAGCAGTTACGATGGGAGGCAGCCCCAGCATTTT	CASSYDGRQPQHF
TRBV28	TRBJ2-7	-	TRBD2	TGTGCCAGCAGCCAGGGACTAGCGGGGACCTACGAGCAGTACTTC	CASSQGLAGTYEQYF
TRBV27	TRBJ1-2	-	TRBD1	TGTGCCAGCAGTTCGACCAGGGGGTTTGACTATGGCTACACCTTC	CASSSTRGFDYGYTF
TRBV11-3	TRBJ2-2	-	-	TGTGCCAGCAGCCAAACTAGAGGGGAGCTGTTTTTT	CASSQTRGELFF
TRBV4-2	TRBJ2-1	once	-	TGTGCCAGCAGCCAAGGCCGGGGCCTGGACGGGAGCTCCTACAATGAGCAGTTCTTC	CASSQGRGLDGSSYNEQFF
TRBV6-2/TRBV6-3	TRBJ2-7	-	TRBD1	TGTGCCAGCAGTTACGCGGACAGGGGCCTCTACGAGCAGTACTTC	CASSYADRGLYEQYF
TRBV6-2/TRBV6-3	TRBJ2-7	-	TRBD2	TGTGCCAGCAGCCCCCGACTAGCGGGAGTCTACGAGCAGTACTTC	CASSPRLAGVYEQYF